This T cell receptor (beta chain) was identified during a study of beta chain features in type 1 diabetes. About the study: Healthy donors, compared against patients, showed similar age, gender and cell yields.

General observations from the study: Shortening of TCRB CDR3s, moderate but significant, appeared in all four CD4+ subsets of Type 1 diabetes patients.

Sequencing targeted expressed TCRB transcripts, as all isolated RNA had been reverse transcribed. Average reads for naive, central memory and regulatory T cell samples were about 3.57 million. TCRdb's copy holds only in-frame clones and misses some; the assay was immunoSEQ multiplex PCR. In the table there are 200,000 to 250,000 clones, approximately 14% of which are singletons. The germline gives CDR1 KGHSH, CDR2 LQKENI. The CDR3 extends over 17 amino acids. V lost 4 bases, J lost 1 base, and 14 bases lay in between. About this clone: Its antigen is currently unknown.

The rearrangement uses TRBV18 and TRBJ2-6; D may be TRBD1 (5 bases). The source material was naive CD4+ T cells from blood. The receptor was derived from a woman aged 40 to 49 in good health. CDR3 region: CASSLPSTGSGANVLTF. Here the CDR3 DNA reads TGTGCCAGCTCACTGCCTTCTACAGGTTCTGGGGCCAACGTCCTGACTTTC.